One and the same sample provided the 30 T cell receptor beta chains below, sequenced in a study of control samples from healthy donors and cancer patients (dated by TCRdb to about 2020). Library prep was done by the immunoSEQ multiplex PCR assay. Held by TCRdb, this immuneACCESS table contains in-frame sequences only and omits some clones. Under half of the omission traces to an unresolved V gene where checked; the cause of the rest is unknown. For this sample there are about 71,000 clones; about 90% appear just once. Jointly, the top ten make up over 15% of the sample. Sequencing was carried out using PBMCs. The receptors were sampled from a man aged 60 to 75 with lung cancer.

The chain joins TRBV5-4 to TRBJ1-1; no clear D. Germline V gives CDR1 SGHNT, CDR2 YYREEE (reference sequence). This CDR3 region has 14 residues. The ends were cut back, 4 bases at V and 1 base at J, with 11 bases in the middle. Written as DNA, the CDR3 is TGTGCCAGCAGCCTCTTGCGACAGAACACTGAAGCTTTCTTT. It translates to CASSLLRQNTEAFF.

This clone appeared a few times. CDR3 sequence (DNA): TGTGCCAGCAGCTCGGGCGGGACGCCGGAAAAACTGTTTTTT. It translates to CASSSGGTPEKLFF. V gene TRBV7-9 combines with J gene TRBJ1-4, with D perhaps TRBD1 (5 bases). The CDR3 sequence is 14 residues long. CDR1 is SEHNR, CDR2 FQNEAQ, per germline (reference sequence). With 4 bases removed from V and 8 bases from J, the gap between germline ends came to 14 bases. Variable domain in full (rest from reference TRBV7-9 and TRBJ1-4): DTGVSQNPRHKITKRGQNVTFRCDPISEHNRLYWYRQTLGQGPEFLTYFQNEAQLEKSRLLSDRFSAERPKGSFSTLEIQRTEQGDSAMYLCASSSGGTPEKLFFGSGTQLSVL.

The rearrangement joins TRBV30 to TRBJ1-1, with TRBD1 matching over 8 bases. In germline, CDR1 is GTSNPN, CDR2 SVGIG (reference sequence). This CDR3 is 15 amino acids long. Trimming removed 1 base from V and 1 base from J; junction bases left unmatched: 5. CDR3 bases: TGTGCCTGGAGTGATGCCGGGACAGGGAACACTGAAGCTTTCTTT. Translating it yields CAWSDAGTGNTEAFF. The full variable domain, rest sourced from reference TRBV30 and TRBJ1-1, is SQTIHQWPATLVQPVGSPLSLECTVEGTSNPNLYWYRQAAGRGLQLLFYSVGIGQISSEVPQNLSASRPQDRQFILSSKKLLLSDSGFYLCAWSDAGTGNTEAFFGQGTRLTVV.

The CDR3 loop is CASSQVGGIGGGWAEAFF. CDR3 coding DNA: TGCGCCAGCAGCCAAGTAGGGGGTATTGGCGGCGGGTGGGCTGAAGCTTTCTTT. This chain uses TRBV4-1 with TRBJ1-1, with a tentative D call TRBD1 (6 bases). Trimming cost V 1 base and J 6 bases, with 24 bases left between them. The CDR3 extends over 18 amino acids. CDR1 is MGHRA and CDR2 is YSYEKL in the germline V gene.

The chain links TRBV25-1 to TRBJ2-2; 7 nucleotides align to TRBD2. The CDR3 runs to 14 residues. V lost 4 bases, J lost 8 bases, and 7 bases stayed unmatched. CDR1 and CDR2 (germline): MGHDK, SYGVNS. CDR3 protein: CASSAPGGDGELFF. DNA for the CDR3: TGTGCCAGCAGTGCCCCTGGGGGGGATGGGGAGCTGTTTTTT. Full variable domain (missing parts from reference TRBV25-1 and TRBJ2-2): EADIYQTPRYLVIGTGKKITLECSQTMGHDKMYWYQQDPGMELHLIHYSYGVNSTEKGDLSSESTVSRIRTEHFPLTLESARPSHTSQYLCASSAPGGDGELFFGEGSRLTVL.

The chain joins TRBV2 to TRBJ2-2, with TRBD1 as a possible D gene (5 bases). Germline lookup yields CDR1 SNHLY and CDR2 FYNNEI. V was trimmed by 6 bases and J by 7 bases, leaving 6 bases between them. This CDR3 is built from 11 residues. CDR3 coding DNA: TGTGCCAGCAGCGGACACGGGGAGCTGTTTTTT. It is translated as CASSGHGELFF.

V is TRBV5-1 and J is TRBJ2-7; 11 positions agree with TRBD1. This CDR3 has 16 amino acids. Losses at the gene ends were 0 bases for V and 2 bases for J; bases not matched to a gene: 4. Germline values: CDR1 SGHRS, CDR2 YFSETQ. In DNA, the CDR3 is TGCGCCAGCAGCTTGGTAGTGGGACAGGGGGCCTACGAGCAGTACTTC. Its protein product is CASSLVVGQGAYEQYF.

V is TRBV6-1 and J is TRBJ2-7, with 7 bases that match TRBD1. After removal of 3 bases from V and 5 bases from J, the junction contained 7 bases not matched to a gene. In germline, CDR1 is MNHNS, CDR2 SASEGT. CDR3 length: 14 residues. The CDR3 DNA reads TGTGCCAGCAGTGATGTGACAGGGTACCACGAGCAGTACGTC. This encodes CASSDVTGYHEQYV.

The table lists this clone with a count of one. The chain carries TRBV15 and TRBJ1-4; no firm D call. The CDR3 has 15 residues. Trimming cost V 2 bases and J 6 bases, with 13 bases left between them. Germline CDR1 reads LNHNV; CDR2 reads YYDKDF (reference sequence). CDR3 nucleotide sequence: TGTGCCACCAGCAGATTTGACATGAATGATGAAAAACTGTTTTTT. Amino acids: CATSRFDMNDEKLFF.

The gene calls are TRBV30 and TRBJ1-4; 7 bases align to TRBD1. Germline V gene sequence: CDR1 GTSNPN, CDR2 SVGIG (reference sequence). The CDR3 is made up of 11 amino acids. Unmatched junction bases numbered 0, after V lost 3 bases and J lost 8 bases. The CDR3: CAWRTGEKLFF. As DNA, the CDR3 is TGTGCCTGGAGGACAGGGGAAAAACTGTTTTTT.

The CDR3: CASSQVFRGQRSYGYTF. The CDR3 bases are TGTGCCAGCAGCCAAGTATTCAGGGGGCAACGGAGCTATGGCTACACCTTC. The V gene is TRBV14, the J gene TRBJ1-2; 8 nucleotides agree with TRBD1. The CDR3 sequence is 17 residues long. CDR1 and CDR2 from the germline V gene are SGHDN and FVKESK. With 1 base clipped from V and 4 bases from J, the junction kept 11 bases outside the gene matches.

This clone was counted at least ten times. The chain uses TRBV4-1 and TRBJ1-1, with D unresolved. Germline V lookup: CDR1 MGHRA, CDR2 YSYEKL. V lost 3 bases, J lost 1 base, and 6 bases lay in between. The CDR3 is 13 residues long. The CDR3 bases are TGCGCCAGCAGCCAGGGGTCGAACACTGAAGCTTTCTTT. Amino acids: CASSQGSNTEAFF.

The chain recombines TRBV6-6 with TRBJ2-7; perhaps D is TRBD1 or TRBD2 (5 bases each). The V end was cut by 2 bases, the J end by 4 bases, with 15 bases between. CDR1 and CDR2 from the germline V gene are MNHNY and SVGAGI (reference sequence). The CDR3 spans 15 residues. This chain's CDR3 is CASSYDSGTLYEQYV. CDR3 nucleotide sequence: TGTGCCAGCAGTTACGACAGTGGGACCTTGTACGAGCAGTACGTC.

This chain links TRBV7-9 with TRBJ2-1, with TRBD2 matching over 14 bases. J was trimmed by 8 bases and V by 3 bases; bases with no gene match: 12. CDR3 length: 18 residues. Germline V gene sequence: CDR1 SEHNR, CDR2 FQNEAQ (reference sequence). The CDR3 protein is CASSLGRLAGGRWDEQFF. The CDR3, as DNA: TGTGCCAGCAGCTTGGGGAGACTAGCGGGGGGGAGATGGGATGAGCAGTTCTTC.

The chain is built from TRBV6-1 and TRBJ1-1; D unresolved. The CDR3 sequence is 12 residues long. Trimming shortened V by 3 bases and J by 2 bases, and 4 bases separated the two germline ends. Germline lookup yields CDR1 MNHNS and CDR2 SASEGT. The CDR3 sequence is CASSDLNTEAFF. As DNA, the CDR3 is TGTGCCAGCAGTGATCTTAACACTGAAGCTTTCTTT.

This clone was picked up a small number of times. The chain has TRBV12-3 or TRBV12-4 and TRBJ1-3; a weak D match, TRBD1 (5 bases). There are 13 residues in the CDR3. Deletions cut 5 bases from V and 2 bases from J, with 7 bases between. The CDR3 sequence: CASSRGPGNTIYF. DNA of the CDR3: TGTGCCAGCAGTAGGGGACCTGGAAACACCATATATTTT.

This rearrangement joins TRBV6-6 to TRBJ1-5, with D unresolved. Germline loops: CDR1 MNHNY, CDR2 SVGAGI (reference sequence). This CDR3 is built from 14 residues. V was pared by 6 bases and J by 1 base, with 10 bases between. CDR3 nucleotide sequence: TGTGCCAGCAGCCGAGACGGGAGCAATCAGCCCCAGCATTTT. This translates into CASSRDGSNQPQHF.

The chain links TRBV6-5 to TRBJ1-1, with D perhaps TRBD1 (5 bases). CDR1 is MNHEY, CDR2 SVGAGI, per germline. V lost 6 bases, J lost 5 bases, and 16 bases lay in between. The CDR3 totals 14 residues. This CDR3 is CASRAQGGRTEAFF. CDR3 nucleotides: TGTGCCAGCAGGGCGCAGGGAGGGAGAACTGAAGCTTTCTTT.

The chain joins TRBV30 to TRBJ1-1, with D perhaps TRBD1 (5 bases). V dropped 0 bases and J dropped 4 bases, with 9 bases sitting between them. The germline V gene has CDR1 GTSNPN and CDR2 SVGIG (reference sequence). The CDR3 sequence is 13 residues long. In nucleotides, the CDR3 is TGTGCCTGGAGTGTAAAGGGGCCCACTGAAGCTTTCTTT. It codes for CAWSVKGPTEAFF.

The V call is TRBV25-1, the J call TRBJ2-2, with D possibly being TRBD1 or TRBD2 (6 bases each). Germline V gene lookup returns CDR1 MGHDK and CDR2 SYGVNS. Deletions cut 6 bases from V and 6 bases from J, with 26 bases between. The CDR3 is 18 residues long. For the CDR3, the DNA is TGTGCCAGCAGCCCAGCGGGCCCGGGACACTTAACACCCGGGGAGCTGTTTTTT. The encoded protein is CASSPAGPGHLTPGELFF.

This chain connects TRBV3-1 (or the pseudogene TRBV3-2) to TRBJ2-1; TRBD2 aligns across 10 bases. The CDR3 loop spans 16 amino acids. Unmatched junction bases numbered 8, after V lost 6 bases and J lost 3 bases. CDR1 is LGHDT and CDR2 is YNNKEL in the germline V gene (reference sequence). The CDR3 protein is CASSPVAGGDYNEQFF. The DNA of the CDR3 is TGTGCCAGCAGTCCTGTAGCGGGGGGCGACTACAATGAGCAGTTCTTC.

This chain uses TRBV6-5 with TRBJ2-7; weak D call: TRBD1 (6 bases). Germline V CDR1 and CDR2: MNHEY, SVGAGI. CDR3 length equals 14 residues. Trimming removed 8 bases at V and 4 bases at J, with 18 bases between. The CDR3 DNA reads as TGTGCCAGCCTAGGAGGTATGAGGGGGTACGAGCAGTACGTC. It codes for CASLGGMRGYEQYV.

The chain uses TRBV10-3 and TRBJ2-7, with 7 bases aligning to TRBD1. The CDR3 totals 13 residues. Unmatched junction bases numbered 6, after V lost 7 bases and J lost 3 bases. Germline values: CDR1 ENHRY, CDR2 SYGVKD. The chain's CDR3 is CAINRGQNYEQYF. In DNA form, the CDR3 reads TGTGCCATCAATAGGGGACAGAACTACGAGCAGTACTTC.

The rearrangement links TRBV19 to TRBJ2-3; D assignment may be TRBD1 or TRBD2 (5 bases each). Trimming took 3 bases from V and 0 from J, leaving 7 bases between them. Germline CDR1 reads LNHDA; CDR2 reads SQIVND (reference sequence). The CDR3 is 14 residues long. This CDR3 is CASSIGDSTDTQYF. Here the CDR3 DNA reads TGTGCCAGTAGTATCGGGGACAGCACAGATACGCAGTATTTT.

This clone was picked up one time. The V call is TRBV6-1, the J call TRBJ1-3; 7 positions agree with TRBD1. Per germline, CDR1 MNHNS and CDR2 SASEGT. After removal of 1 base from V and 2 bases from J, the junction contained 14 bases not matched to a gene. CDR3 length: 19 residues. The CDR3 spells CASSEGGVQKTGAGNTIYF. DNA of the CDR3: TGTGCCAGCAGTGAAGGGGGCGTACAGAAAACAGGGGCTGGAAACACCATATATTTT.

The chain is built from TRBV5-5 and TRBJ1-1; D is ambiguous. Per the germline V gene, CDR1 is SGHKS and CDR2 is YYEKEE (reference sequence). CDR3 length equals 16 residues. The germline V and J ends were trimmed by 4 bases and 0 bases, with 16 bases remaining between them. CDR3 amino acids: CASSIKTGLMNTEAFF. The CDR3 nucleotides are TGTGCCAGCAGCATTAAGACGGGCCTTATGAACACTGAAGCTTTCTTT.

As to this clone: Other DNA sequences of this sample code for an identical CDR3. This chain uses TRBV3-1 (or the pseudogene TRBV3-2) with TRBJ1-4; TRBD1 matches 8 bases. J lost 8 bases, V lost 4 bases, and 9 bases had no gene match. Germline V gene lookup returns CDR1 LGHDT and CDR2 YNNKEL (reference sequence). The CDR3 extends over 15 amino acids. In DNA form, the CDR3 reads TGTGCCAGCAGCCCATACCCCGGACAGGGAGAAAAACTGTTTTTT. Translating it yields CASSPYPGQGEKLFF.

The chain combines TRBV15 with TRBJ2-4; TRBD1 might be the D (5 bases). The CDR3 is 15 amino acids. Germline V gives CDR1 LNHNV, CDR2 YYDKDF (reference sequence). Trimming removed 1 base at V and 7 bases at J, with 14 bases between. The CDR3, as DNA: TGTGCCACCAGCAGAGTTGTCGACAGTGGGAACATTCAGTACTTC. Translated, it gives CATSRVVDSGNIQYF. The full variable domain, in which reference TRBV15 and TRBJ2-4 provide the parts outside the CDR3, is DAMVIQNPRYQVTQFGKPVTLSCSQTLNHNVMYWYQQKSSQAPKLLFHYYDKDFNNEADTPDNFQSRRPNTSFCFLDIRSPGLGDTAMYLCATSRVVDSGNIQYFGAGTRLSVL.

The chain is built from TRBV18 and TRBJ1-4; 9 positions match TRBD1. Germline CDR1 is KGHSH and CDR2 is LQKENI. J was trimmed by 0 bases and V by 3 bases; bases with no gene match: 8. The CDR3 totals 18 residues. In nucleotides, the CDR3 is TGTGCCAGCTCACCCTATACAACAGGGGGCTCAACTAATGAAAAACTGTTTTTT. Translation: CASSPYTTGGSTNEKLFF.

The chain uses TRBV11-2 and TRBJ1-2; D remains unclear. Germline loops: CDR1 SGHAT, CDR2 FQNNGV. The CDR3 has 16 amino acids. V gave up 3 bases and J gave up 1 base, with 15 bases separating them. CDR3 in amino acids: CASSFSGSELNYGYTF. The CDR3 DNA reads TGTGCCAGCAGCTTTAGTGGGTCGGAGCTTAACTATGGCTACACCTTC.